The 30 T cell receptor beta chains below come from one sample, sequenced in a study of shared clonotypes between healthy human individuals. Generated by immunoSEQ multiplex PCR, the TCRdb table keeps only in-frame clones and is missing some. The sample shows about 470,000 clones, roughly 77% of them seen only once. The sample taken for sequencing was PBMCs. Source of these receptors: a middle-aged woman in good health. Some clones in this sample may be carry-over from other donors' samples.

This clone was found a few times. The chain has TRBV18 and TRBJ2-7; a possible D gene is TRBD1 (5 bases). The CDR3 runs 12 residues. V lost 5 bases to trimming and J lost 5 bases, with 10 bases between them. Looked up from germline, CDR1 is KGHSH and CDR2 is LQKENI. As DNA, the CDR3 is TGTGCCAGCTCAGCCCTAGGGGACGAGCAGTACTTC. As protein: CASSALGDEQYF.

The rearrangement joins TRBV29-1 to TRBJ2-5; the match to TRBD2 covers 8 bases. CDR1 and CDR2 from the germline V gene are SQVTM and ANQGSEA. V shed 4 bases and J 4 bases; nucleotides not matched to a gene: 5. The CDR3 is 13 amino acids. CDR3 nucleotides: TGCAGCGTTGTAATTAGCGGGACAGAGACCCAGTACTTC. It translates to CSVVISGTETQYF.

The V call is TRBV19, the J call TRBJ1-5; possibly TRBD1 for D (5 bases). V was trimmed by 5 bases and J by 2 bases, leaving 13 bases between them. Looked up from germline, CDR1 is LNHDA and CDR2 is SQIVND (reference sequence). The CDR3 is made up of 15 amino acids. CDR3 coding DNA: TGTGCCAGTAGTTTGGGCAGGGCCGGCAATCAGCCCCAGCATTTT. Its protein product is CASSLGRAGNQPQHF.

This clone came up a few times. V usage is TRBV15 and J usage is TRBJ2-5, with D tentatively TRBD1 (6 bases). V lost 7 bases, J lost 1 base, and 10 bases lay in between. CDR3 size: 13 residues. CDR1 is LNHNV and CDR2 is YYDKDF in the germline V gene (reference sequence). The CDR3 sequence: CATKLDSQETQYF. In DNA form, the CDR3 reads TGTGCCACCAAGTTGGACAGCCAAGAGACCCAGTACTTC. Full variable domain (rest looked up from reference TRBV15 and TRBJ2-5): DAMVIQNPRYQVTQFGKPVTLSCSQTLNHNVMYWYQQKSSQAPKLLFHYYDKDFNNEADTPDNFQSRRPNTSFCFLDIRSPGLGDTAMYLCATKLDSQETQYFGPGTRLLVL.

The chain couples TRBV18 to TRBJ2-2; D may be TRBD1 (5 bases). The CDR3 is 17 amino acids. CDR1 KGHSH and CDR2 LQKENI come from the germline V gene. Trimming removed 3 bases at V and 0 bases at J, with 14 bases between. The CDR3 DNA reads TGTGCCAGCTCACCTCGGGCGCAGGGCCCGAACACCGGGGAGCTGTTTTTT. Translated, it gives CASSPRAQGPNTGELFF.

The chain links TRBV18 to TRBJ2-7; the match to TRBD1 covers 8 bases. Germline CDR1 and CDR2: KGHSH and LQKENI. The CDR3 length is 14 residues. J was trimmed by 3 bases and V by 3 bases; bases with no gene match: 4. CDR3 nucleotide sequence: TGTGCCAGCTCACCCCGACAGGGGATCTACGAGCAGTACTTC. Translated: CASSPRQGIYEQYF.

The V call is TRBV29-1, the J call TRBJ2-5; 7 bases are shared with TRBD2. The CDR3 consists of 12 residues. V lost 1 base to trimming and J lost 8 bases; unmatched junction nucleotides: 4. Germline V lookup: CDR1 SQVTM, CDR2 ANQGSEA. CDR3 sequence: CSVEGAGYTQYF. DNA for the CDR3: TGCAGCGTTGAAGGAGCGGGATATACCCAGTACTTC.

CDR3 DNA: TGTGCCAGCAGCTGGGGCCTACCGGGACTATACAATGAGCAGTTCTTC. Its translation is CASSWGLPGLYNEQFF. The chain joins TRBV7-2 to TRBJ2-1, with 7 nucleotides matching TRBD2. J gave up 4 bases and V 4 bases, and 10 bases lay outside the gene matches. Germline V gene sequence: CDR1 SGHTA, CDR2 FQGNSA. The CDR3 covers 16 residues.

The genes are TRBV28 and TRBJ1-1; no firm D call. Trimming took 4 bases from V and 5 from J, leaving 11 bases between them. Germline V gene data show CDR1 as MDHEN and CDR2 as SYDVKM. The length of the CDR3 is 13 residues. DNA of the CDR3: TGTGCCAGCAGTTCCTCCTCAGAAACTGAAGCTTTCTTT. Encoded protein: CASSSSSETEAFF.

The chain couples TRBV5-8 to TRBJ2-2, with D uncertain. Trimming shortened V by 0 bases and J by 6 bases, and 3 bases separated the two germline ends. Germline CDR1 is SGHTS and CDR2 is YDEGEE. This CDR3 has 12 amino acids. The CDR3, as DNA: TGTGCCAGCAGCTTGGTACCCGGGGAGCTGTTTTTT. Its translation is CASSLVPGELFF.

The chain has TRBV27 and TRBJ1-6, with D uncertain. Trimming took off 2 bases at V and 3 bases at J, with 8 bases between the two ends. This CDR3 spans 15 amino acids. Germline CDR1 reads MNHEY; CDR2 reads SMNVEV (reference sequence). CDR3: CASSLRSNYNSPLHF. DNA for the CDR3: TGTGCCAGCAGTTTAAGGTCGAACTATAATTCACCCCTCCACTTT.

The CDR3 reads CAISTEGGVDTQYF. In nucleotides, the CDR3 is TGTGCCATCAGTACCGAGGGGGGGGTAGATACGCAGTATTTT. The chain has TRBV10-3 and TRBJ2-3; D is perhaps TRBD2 (7 bases). This CDR3 has 14 residues. The germline gives CDR1 ENHRY, CDR2 SYGVKD. Deletions cut 5 bases from V and 5 bases from J, with 14 bases between.

The genes are TRBV14 and TRBJ2-5, with 9 positions matching TRBD1. The germline V gene has CDR1 SGHDN and CDR2 FVKESK. V lost 4 bases and J lost 2; bases outside the gene matches: 8. The CDR3 is made up of 16 amino acids. The CDR3 DNA follows: TGTGCCAGCAGCCGCCTTGTAGGACAGGGGCAAGAGACCCAGTACTTC. Its protein is CASSRLVGQGQETQYF.

This clone was observed once. The rearrangement links TRBV7-9 to TRBJ2-7; D unclear. Looked up from germline, CDR1 is SEHNR and CDR2 is FQNEAQ (reference sequence). Trimming took 5 bases from V and 6 from J, leaving 11 bases between them. This CDR3 is built from 12 residues. The CDR3 is CASSTYPGEQYF. CDR3 in DNA: TGTGCCAGCAGCACTTACCCAGGCGAGCAGTACTTC. Looking up the rest from reference TRBV7-9 and TRBJ2-7 gives the full variable domain: DTGVSQNPRHKITKRGQNVTFRCDPISEHNRLYWYRQTLGQGPEFLTYFQNEAQLEKSRLLSDRFSAERPKGSFSTLEIQRTEQGDSAMYLCASSTYPGEQYFGPGTRLTVT.

The V call is TRBV5-1, the J call TRBJ1-1; D is unclear. V dropped 0 bases and J dropped 7 bases, with 10 bases sitting between them. The CDR3 extends over 13 amino acids. Germline V gene sequence: CDR1 SGHRS, CDR2 YFSETQ. CDR3 sequence: CASSLGGNGEAFF. The CDR3 DNA sequence: TGCGCCAGCAGCTTGGGAGGGAACGGTGAAGCTTTCTTT.

V gene TRBV2 combines with J gene TRBJ2-2; 7 bases align to TRBD1. Germline V CDR1 and CDR2: SNHLY, FYNNEI. The length of the CDR3 is 16 residues. V dropped 2 bases and J dropped 4; count of bases not matched to a gene: 7. CDR3 sequence (DNA): TGTGCCAGCAGTGAAACCCGGACAGGTGCCACCGGGGAGCTGTTTTTT. It encodes CASSETRTGATGELFF.

This chain links TRBV7-2 with TRBJ2-3; 9 bases are shared with TRBD2. The CDR3 is made up of 18 amino acids. The ends lost 4 bases at V and 0 bases at J; junction bases unmatched: 11. CDR1 SGHTA and CDR2 FQGNSA come from the germline V gene. The CDR3 DNA follows: TGTGCCAGCAGCTCTCCCATTCCTCTAGCGGGGAGCACAGATACGCAGTATTTT. Translation: CASSSPIPLAGSTDTQYF. Using reference TRBV7-2 and TRBJ2-3 for the parts outside the CDR3, the full variable domain is GAGVSQSPSNKVTEKGKDVELRCDPISGHTALYWYRQSLGQGLEFLIYFQGNSAPDKSGLPSDRFSAERTGGSVSTLTIQRTQQEDSAVYLCASSSPIPLAGSTDTQYFGPGTRLTVL.

The gene calls are TRBV28 and TRBJ1-2; 10 nucleotides agree with TRBD1. V lost 4 bases to trimming and J lost 8 bases; unmatched junction nucleotides: 7. Germline loops: CDR1 MDHEN, CDR2 SYDVKM. The CDR3 is 14 residues long. Written as DNA, the CDR3 is TGTGCCAGCAGTTCCCCAGGGACAGGGGACGGCTACACCTTC. Its protein product is CASSSPGTGDGYTF.

The chain carries TRBV7-2 and TRBJ2-2; 13 positions agree with TRBD2. Germline assignment: CDR1 SGHTA and CDR2 FQGNSA. V shed 2 bases, J shed 9 bases, and the junction held 3 bases outside the gene matches. There are 15 residues in the CDR3. DNA for the CDR3: TGTGCCAGCAGCTTAACGACTAGCGGGAGGTGGGAGCTGTTTTTT. Its protein is CASSLTTSGRWELFF.

Points on this clone: A much more abundant neighbour one base away suggests this may be a read error. Other nucleotide sequences in the sample specify the same CDR3. The chain recombines TRBV4-3 with TRBJ1-4, with D perhaps matching TRBD1 (5 bases). Germline values: CDR1 LGHNA, CDR2 YSLEER. Between the trimmed V and J ends, which lost 3 bases and 8 bases, there was a span of 19 bases. There are 16 residues in the CDR3. CDR3 DNA: TGCGCCAGCAGCCACGGGAGAGTGGGGCTAGGGGAAAAACTGTTTTTT. Amino acids: CASSHGRVGLGEKLFF.

This sequence joins TRBV7-9 and TRBJ2-1, with 8 bases identical to TRBD1. The trim removed 4 bases at V and 0 bases at J, leaving 14 bases unmatched. Germline V CDR1 and CDR2: SEHNR, FQNEAQ (reference sequence). The CDR3 spans 19 residues. For the CDR3, the DNA is TGTGCCAGCAGCTCCACGGACAGGGAACTAGTTCGCTCCTACAATGAGCAGTTCTTC. As protein: CASSSTDRELVRSYNEQFF.

The rearrangement uses TRBV4-1 and TRBJ2-3, with D possibly being TRBD2 (6 bases). Trimming removed 1 base at V and 2 bases at J, with 16 bases between. Per the germline V gene, CDR1 is MGHRA and CDR2 is YSYEKL. The CDR3 totals 17 residues. CDR3 sequence: CASSQGEEVRNTDTQYF. The CDR3, as DNA: TGCGCCAGCAGCCAAGGGGAGGAAGTCAGGAACACAGATACGCAGTATTTT.

This chain joins TRBV10-1 and TRBJ2-1; perhaps TRBD2 as D (5 bases). The V and J ends lost 5 bases and 9 bases respectively, with 14 bases between them. The CDR3 contains 13 residues. From germline, CDR1 is WNHNN and CDR2 SYGVQD (reference sequence). The CDR3 coding sequence is TGCGCCAGCAGTAGAGGGCTTTGGGGTGAGCAGTTCTTC. Its translation is CASSRGLWGEQFF.

V is TRBV6-1 and J is TRBJ1-1; D ambiguous. CDR3 length: 13 amino acids. From germline, CDR1 is MNHNS and CDR2 SASEGT. V dropped 8 bases and J dropped 1 base, with 11 bases sitting between them. CDR3 bases: TGTGCCAGCTTTAGTACTGCGAACACTGAAGCTTTCTTT. Protein sequence: CASFSTANTEAFF.

The gene calls are TRBV5-4 and TRBJ2-3, with D possibly being TRBD2 (5 bases). Germline CDR1 and CDR2: SGHNT and YYREEE (reference sequence). The CDR3 runs 14 residues. V shed 2 bases and J shed 4 bases, with 11 bases lying between them. CDR3 DNA sequence: TGTGCCAGCAGCTTCCCACGGGGTTCAGATACGCAGTATTTT. This codes for CASSFPRGSDTQYF.

This clone was detected only a few times. The chain links TRBV7-9 to TRBJ2-1; D is possibly TRBD1 or TRBD2 (5 bases each). Germline V lookup: CDR1 SEHNR, CDR2 FQNEAQ (reference sequence). V was pared by 2 bases and J by 8 bases, with 19 bases between. The length of the CDR3 is 16 residues. For the CDR3, the DNA is TGTGCCAGCAGCTTAAAGGCTAGCAGGGCAATTCATGAGCAGTTCTTC. Protein: CASSLKASRAIHEQFF.

The chain couples TRBV5-6 to TRBJ2-3; D gene uncertain. Germline V CDR1 and CDR2: SGHDT, YYEEEE. The CDR3 runs to 13 residues. Trimming removed 4 bases at V and 9 bases at J, with 15 bases between. The CDR3 protein is CASSRKNYLTQYF. DNA of the CDR3: TGTGCCAGCAGCCGAAAAAACTATCTGACGCAGTATTTT. Drawing the rest from reference TRBV5-6 and TRBJ2-3, the complete variable domain is DAGVTQSPTHLIKTRGQQVTLRCSPKSGHDTVSWYQQALGQGPQFIFQYYEEEERQRGNFPDRFSGHQFPNYSSELNVNALLLGDSALYLCASSRKNYLTQYFGPGTRLTVL.

The rearrangement uses TRBV5-1 and TRBJ2-3, with D tentatively TRBD2 (6 bases). This CDR3 has 15 residues. CDR1 is SGHRS, CDR2 YFSETQ, per germline. Trimming took off 1 base at V and 2 bases at J, with 11 bases between the two ends. The DNA for the CDR3 is TGCGCCAGCAGCTTGAGCGGGCACTACACAGATACGCAGTATTTT. Protein sequence: CASSLSGHYTDTQYF. Full variable domain (outside the CDR3, taken from reference TRBV5-1 and TRBJ2-3): KAGVTQTPRYLIKTRGQQVTLSCSPISGHRSVSWYQQTPGQGLQFLFEYFSETQRNKGNFPGRFSGRQFSNSRSEMNVSTLELGDSALYLCASSLSGHYTDTQYFGPGTRLTVL.

This chain connects TRBV5-1 to TRBJ1-2; D is ambiguous. The germline gives CDR1 SGHRS, CDR2 YFSETQ. V was shortened by 2 bases and J by 5 bases, with 10 bases between the two germline ends. The CDR3 spans 13 residues. The CDR3 is CASSLLPEYGYTF. For the CDR3, the DNA is TGCGCCAGCAGCTTACTCCCGGAATATGGCTACACCTTC.

This clone is a singleton in its sample. CDR3 protein: CASSQDRGGVEKLFF. Written as DNA, the CDR3 is TGCGCCAGCAGCCAAGACCGGGGGGGGGTCGAAAAACTGTTTTTT. V is TRBV4-1 and J is TRBJ1-4; perhaps TRBD1 as D (5 bases). Deletions cut 0 bases from V and 8 bases from J, with 13 bases between. This CDR3 contains 15 residues. Germline V CDR1 and CDR2: MGHRA, YSYEKL.